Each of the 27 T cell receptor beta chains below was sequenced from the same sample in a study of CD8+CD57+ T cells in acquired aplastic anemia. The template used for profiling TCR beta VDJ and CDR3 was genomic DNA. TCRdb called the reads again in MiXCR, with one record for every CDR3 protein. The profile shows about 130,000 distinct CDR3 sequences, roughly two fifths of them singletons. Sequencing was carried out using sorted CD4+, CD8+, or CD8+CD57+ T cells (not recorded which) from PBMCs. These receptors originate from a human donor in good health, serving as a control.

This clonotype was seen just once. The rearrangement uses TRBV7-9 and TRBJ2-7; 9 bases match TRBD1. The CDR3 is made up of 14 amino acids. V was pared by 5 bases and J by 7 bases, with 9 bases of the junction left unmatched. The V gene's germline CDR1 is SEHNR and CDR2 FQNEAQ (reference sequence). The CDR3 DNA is TGTGCCAGCAGCCACCGGGACAGGGTTGCTGAGCAGTACTTC. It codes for CASSHRDRVAEQYF. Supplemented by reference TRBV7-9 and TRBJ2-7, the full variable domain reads DTGVSQNPRHKITKRGQNVTFRCDPISEHNRLYWYRQTLGQGPEFLTYFQNEAQLEKSRLLSDRFSAERPKGSFSTLEIQRTEQGDSAMYLCASSHRDRVAEQYFGPGTRLTVT.

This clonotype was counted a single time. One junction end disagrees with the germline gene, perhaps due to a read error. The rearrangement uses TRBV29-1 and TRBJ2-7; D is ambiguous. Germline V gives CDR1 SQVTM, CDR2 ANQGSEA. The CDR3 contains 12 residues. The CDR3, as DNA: TGCAGCGTTGAAACAGACCTTAAAGAGCAGCACTTC. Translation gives CSVETDLKEQHF.

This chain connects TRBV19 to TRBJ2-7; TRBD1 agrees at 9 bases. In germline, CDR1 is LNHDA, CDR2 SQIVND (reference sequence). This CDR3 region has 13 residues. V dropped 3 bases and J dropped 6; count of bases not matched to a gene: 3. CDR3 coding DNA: TGTGCCAGTAGTATGGCGGGACAGGGCGAGCAGTACTTC. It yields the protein CASSMAGQGEQYF.

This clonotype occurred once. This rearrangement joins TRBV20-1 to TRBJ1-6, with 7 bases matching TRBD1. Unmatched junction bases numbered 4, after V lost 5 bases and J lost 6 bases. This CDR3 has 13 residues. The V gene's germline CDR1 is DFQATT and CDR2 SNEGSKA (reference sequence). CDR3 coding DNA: TGCAGTGCTGCCACAGGGGTTAATTCACCCCTCCACTTT. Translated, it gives CSAATGVNSPLHF.

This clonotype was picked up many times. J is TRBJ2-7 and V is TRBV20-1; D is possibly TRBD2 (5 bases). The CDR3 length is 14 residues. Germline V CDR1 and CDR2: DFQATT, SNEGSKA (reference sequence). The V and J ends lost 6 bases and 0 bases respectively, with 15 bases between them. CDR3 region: CSALAGGISYEQYF. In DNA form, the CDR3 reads TGCAGTGCCCTAGCTGGAGGAATCTCCTACGAGCAGTACTTC.

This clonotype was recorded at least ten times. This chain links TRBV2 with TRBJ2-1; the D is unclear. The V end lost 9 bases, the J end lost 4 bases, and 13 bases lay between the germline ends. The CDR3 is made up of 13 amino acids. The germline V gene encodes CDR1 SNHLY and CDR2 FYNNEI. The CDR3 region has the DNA TGTGCCAGGAAGGACCGTGCTTACAATGAGCAGTTCTTC. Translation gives CARKDRAYNEQFF.

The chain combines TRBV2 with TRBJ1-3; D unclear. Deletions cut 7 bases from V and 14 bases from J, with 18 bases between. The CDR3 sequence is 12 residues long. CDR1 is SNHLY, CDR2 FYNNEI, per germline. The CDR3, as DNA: TGTGCCAGCACCGATGAACATGGCGACGTATATTTT. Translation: CASTDEHGDVYF.

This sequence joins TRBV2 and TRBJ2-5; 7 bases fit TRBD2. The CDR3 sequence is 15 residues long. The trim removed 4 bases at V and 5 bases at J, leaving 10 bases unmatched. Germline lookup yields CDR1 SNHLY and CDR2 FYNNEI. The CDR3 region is CASSARGSLGETQYF. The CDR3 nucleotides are TGTGCCAGCAGTGCTCGCGGGAGTCTCGGCGAGACCCAGTACTTC.

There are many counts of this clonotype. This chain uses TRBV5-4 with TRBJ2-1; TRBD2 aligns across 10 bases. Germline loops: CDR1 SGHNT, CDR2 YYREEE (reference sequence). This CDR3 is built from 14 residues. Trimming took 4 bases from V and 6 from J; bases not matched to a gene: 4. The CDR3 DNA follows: TGTGCCAGCAGCACTAGGACTAGCGGCAATGAGCAGTTCTTC. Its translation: CASSTRTSGNEQFF.

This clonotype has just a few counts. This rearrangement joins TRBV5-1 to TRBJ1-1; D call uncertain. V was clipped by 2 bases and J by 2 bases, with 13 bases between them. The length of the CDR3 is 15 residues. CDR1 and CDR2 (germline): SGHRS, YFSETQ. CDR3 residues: CASSLMIWGNTEAFF. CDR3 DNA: TGCGCCAGCAGCTTAATGATTTGGGGTAACACTGAAGCTTTCTTT.

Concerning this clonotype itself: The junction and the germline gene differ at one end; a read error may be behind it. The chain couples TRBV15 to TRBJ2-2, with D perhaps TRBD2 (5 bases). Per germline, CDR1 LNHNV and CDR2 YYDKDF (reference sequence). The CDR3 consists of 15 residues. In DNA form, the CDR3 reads TGTGCCACCAGCAGAGTACTAGGGAACACCGGGGAGCTGTTTTTC. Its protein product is CATSRVLGNTGELFF.

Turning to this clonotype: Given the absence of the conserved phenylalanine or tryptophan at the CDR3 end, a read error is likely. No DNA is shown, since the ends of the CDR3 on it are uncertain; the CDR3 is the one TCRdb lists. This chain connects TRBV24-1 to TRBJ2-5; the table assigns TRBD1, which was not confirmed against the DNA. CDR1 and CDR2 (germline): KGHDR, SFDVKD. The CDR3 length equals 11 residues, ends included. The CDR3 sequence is CASSDRDRVLL.

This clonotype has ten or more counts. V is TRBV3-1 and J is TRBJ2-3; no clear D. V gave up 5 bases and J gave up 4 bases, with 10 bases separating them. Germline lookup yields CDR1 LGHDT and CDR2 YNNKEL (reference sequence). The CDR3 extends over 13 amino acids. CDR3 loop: CASSTFAADTQYF. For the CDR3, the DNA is TGTGCCAGCAGCACATTCGCCGCAGATACGCAGTATTTT.

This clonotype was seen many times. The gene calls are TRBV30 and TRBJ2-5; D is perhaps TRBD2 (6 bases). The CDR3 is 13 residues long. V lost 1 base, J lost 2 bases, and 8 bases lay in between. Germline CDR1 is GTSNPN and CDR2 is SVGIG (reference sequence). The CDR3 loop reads CAWSGGLQETQYF. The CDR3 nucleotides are TGTGCCTGGAGTGGGGGACTGCAAGAGACCCAGTACTTC.

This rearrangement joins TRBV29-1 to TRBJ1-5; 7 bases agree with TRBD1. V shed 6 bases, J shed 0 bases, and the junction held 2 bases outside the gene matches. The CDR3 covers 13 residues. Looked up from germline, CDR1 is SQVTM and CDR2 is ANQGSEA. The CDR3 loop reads CSVAGGSNQPQHF. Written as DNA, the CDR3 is TGCAGCGTCGCAGGGGGTAGCAATCAGCCCCAGCATTTT.

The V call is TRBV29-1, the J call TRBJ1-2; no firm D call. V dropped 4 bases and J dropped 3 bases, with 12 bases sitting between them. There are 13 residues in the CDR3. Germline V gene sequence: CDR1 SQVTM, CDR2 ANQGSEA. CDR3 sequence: CSVGSAADYGYTF. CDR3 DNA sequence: TGCAGCGTTGGGAGCGCGGCTGACTATGGCTACACCTTC.

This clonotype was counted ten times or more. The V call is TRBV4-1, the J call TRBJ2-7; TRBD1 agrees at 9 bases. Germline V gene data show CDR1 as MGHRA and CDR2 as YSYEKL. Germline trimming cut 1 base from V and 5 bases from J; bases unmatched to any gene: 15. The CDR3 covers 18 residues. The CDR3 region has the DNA TGCGCCAGCAGCCAAGGCCTAAGAGGACAGGGGAGGGGAAACGAGCAGTACTTC. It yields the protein CASSQGLRGQGRGNEQYF.

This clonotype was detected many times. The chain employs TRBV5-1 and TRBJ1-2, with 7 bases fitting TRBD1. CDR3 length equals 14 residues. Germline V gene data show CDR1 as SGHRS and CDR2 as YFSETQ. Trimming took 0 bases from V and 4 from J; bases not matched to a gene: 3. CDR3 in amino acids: CASSLGGTAYGYTF. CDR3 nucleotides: TGCGCCAGCAGCTTGGGAGGGACAGCCTATGGCTACACCTTC.

The CDR3 loop reads CASTYDRGFNGYTF. The CDR3 nucleotides read TGTGCCAGTACATATGACAGGGGGTTTAATGGCTACACCTTC. The chain couples TRBV19 to TRBJ1-2, with 9 bases matching TRBD1. Germline CDR1 LNHDA, CDR2 SQIVND (reference sequence). The CDR3 is 14 amino acids. The V segment lost 7 bases and the J segment 6 bases; nucleotides outside the gene matches: 9.

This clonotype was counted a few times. The CDR3 nucleotides read TGTGCCATCAGTGAGTCAGGGGACACTGAAGCTTTCTTT. Protein: CAISESGDTEAFF. The chain is built from TRBV10-3 and TRBJ1-1; D may be TRBD1 (5 bases). Germline CDR1 is ENHRY and CDR2 is SYGVKD. This CDR3 region has 13 residues. V was trimmed by 0 bases and J by 3 bases, leaving 5 bases between them.

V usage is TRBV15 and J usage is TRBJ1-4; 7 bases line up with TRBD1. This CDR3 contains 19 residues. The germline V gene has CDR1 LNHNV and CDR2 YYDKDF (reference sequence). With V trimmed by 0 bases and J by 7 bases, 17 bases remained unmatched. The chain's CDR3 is CATSRDTYRQGGLGEKLFF. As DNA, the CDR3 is TGTGCCACCAGCAGAGATACTTATAGACAGGGAGGACTTGGTGAAAAACTGTTTTTT.

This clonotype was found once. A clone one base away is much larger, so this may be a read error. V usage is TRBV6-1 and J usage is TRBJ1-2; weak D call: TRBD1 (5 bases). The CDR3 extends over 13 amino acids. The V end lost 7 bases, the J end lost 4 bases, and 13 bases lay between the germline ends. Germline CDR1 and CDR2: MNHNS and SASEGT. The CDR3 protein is CASKRDSRYGYTF. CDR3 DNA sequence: TGTGCCAGCAAAAGAGACAGCCGCTATGGCTACACCTTC.

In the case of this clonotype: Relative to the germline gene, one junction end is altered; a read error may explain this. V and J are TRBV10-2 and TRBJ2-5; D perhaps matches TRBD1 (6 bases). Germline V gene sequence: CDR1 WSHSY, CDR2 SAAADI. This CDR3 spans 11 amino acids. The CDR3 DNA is TGCGCCAGCACGACAGGAGAGGCCCAGTACTTC. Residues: CASTTGEAQYF.

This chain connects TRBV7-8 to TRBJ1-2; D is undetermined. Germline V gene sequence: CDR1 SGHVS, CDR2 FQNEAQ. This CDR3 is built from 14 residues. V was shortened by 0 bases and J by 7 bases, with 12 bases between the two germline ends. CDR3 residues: CASSLAGPTFGYTF. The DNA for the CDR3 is TGTGCCAGCAGCTTAGCGGGCCCGACATTTGGCTACACCTTC. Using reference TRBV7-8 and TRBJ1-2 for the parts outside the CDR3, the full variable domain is GAGVSQSPRYKVAKRGQDVALRCDPISGHVSLFWYQQALGQGPEFLTYFQNEAQLDKSGLPSDRFFAERPEGSVSTLKIQRTQQEDSAVYLCASSLAGPTFGYTFGSGTRLTVV.

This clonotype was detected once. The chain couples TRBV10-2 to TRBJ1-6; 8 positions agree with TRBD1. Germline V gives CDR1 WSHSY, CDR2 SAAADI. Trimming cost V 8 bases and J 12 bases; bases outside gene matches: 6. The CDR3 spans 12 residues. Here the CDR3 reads CASGGQEVPLHF. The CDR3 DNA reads TGCGCCAGCGGGGGACAGGAGGTACCCCTCCACTTT.

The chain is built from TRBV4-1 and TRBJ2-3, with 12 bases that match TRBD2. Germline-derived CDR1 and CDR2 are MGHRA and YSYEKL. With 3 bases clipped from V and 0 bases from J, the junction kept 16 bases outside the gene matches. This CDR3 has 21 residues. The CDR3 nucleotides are TGCGCCAGCAGCCATGACGGATCAGGACTAGCGGGGATATCTAGCACAGATACGCAGTATTTT. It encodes CASSHDGSGLAGISSTDTQYF.

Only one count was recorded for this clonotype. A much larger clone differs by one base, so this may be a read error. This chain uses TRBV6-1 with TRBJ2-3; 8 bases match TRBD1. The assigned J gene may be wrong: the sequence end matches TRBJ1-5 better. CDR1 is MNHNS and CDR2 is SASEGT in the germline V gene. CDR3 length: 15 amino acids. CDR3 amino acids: CASRTGARLGDTQHF. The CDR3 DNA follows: TGTGCCAGCAGGACAGGGGCGAGGTTAGGGGATACGCAGCATTTT.